This TCR beta chain was identified in a study of TIL therapy for anti-PD-1-resistant metastatic lung cancer. Study context: Median patient age was 54, ranging roughly 38-85 years. By whole-exome sequencing, median non-synonymous tumor mutation burden was roughly 1.6 mutations per megabase.

Sequencing used immunoSEQ v3. Some clones are missing from TCRdb's copy, which holds only in-frame ones; the method was immunoSEQ multiplex PCR. The table records approximately 87,000 clones, 65% of them present only once. This clone is categorized as medium-sized. Antigen unknown. Study outcomes and limitations: Many TIL product clones were absent from baseline tumor, suggesting clonal contraction. TIL cultures after expansion showed higher clonality and lower diversity than baseline tumor (median around 6% vs 30%).

Between the trimmed V and J ends, which lost 6 bases and 3 bases, there was a span of 19 bases. Germline V gene lookup returns CDR1 LNHDA and CDR2 SQIVND (reference sequence). The CDR3 has 16 residues. Time point meaning: pre-treatment sample, taken before nivolumab and TIL therapy. Tumor tissue came from excised metastases, mostly pleural nodules or supraclavicular lymph nodes. This TCR derives from a person between 25 and 79 years old with non-small cell lung cancer. The chain recombines TRBV19 with TRBJ2-3, with D possibly being TRBD1 or TRBD2 (6 bases each). The starting material was tumor tissue, obtained at baseline. DNA for the CDR3: TGTGCCAGTAGCCTACGGACGGGGGCGAGGACAGATACGCAGTATTTT. It encodes CASSLRTGARTDTQYF.